This T cell receptor beta chain was documented in a study of Tregs in tolerant kidney transplant recipients. Findings and limits, study-wide: No direct test of biological reproducibility was done here. Few patients were studied, so findings need validation in larger groups.

This clone was picked up one time. The antigen is unknown. The table came from immunoSEQ multiplex PCR; TCRdb's copy has only in-frame clones and leaves some out. Of fewer than 55,000 clones listed, over 85% were seen once; the top ten hold around 15%. The length of the CDR3 is 15 residues. After removal of 5 bases from V and 6 bases from J, the junction contained 11 bases not matched to a gene. Per the germline V gene, CDR1 is MDHEN and CDR2 is SYDVKM. Mixed chimerism was transient after nonmyeloablative marrow transplants from related graft donors. The chain carries TRBV28 and TRBJ2-7, with TRBD1 matching 9 bases. The sequencing used CD8+ T cells from blood (PBMCs), collected 12 months after the transplant. This receptor was taken from a human patient who received a combined kidney and bone marrow transplant. The graft donor may have contributed some T cells. The CDR3 protein is CASSPRTGAPGEQYF. DNA of the CDR3: TGTGCCAGCAGTCCACGGACAGGGGCCCCGGGCGAGCAGTACTTC.